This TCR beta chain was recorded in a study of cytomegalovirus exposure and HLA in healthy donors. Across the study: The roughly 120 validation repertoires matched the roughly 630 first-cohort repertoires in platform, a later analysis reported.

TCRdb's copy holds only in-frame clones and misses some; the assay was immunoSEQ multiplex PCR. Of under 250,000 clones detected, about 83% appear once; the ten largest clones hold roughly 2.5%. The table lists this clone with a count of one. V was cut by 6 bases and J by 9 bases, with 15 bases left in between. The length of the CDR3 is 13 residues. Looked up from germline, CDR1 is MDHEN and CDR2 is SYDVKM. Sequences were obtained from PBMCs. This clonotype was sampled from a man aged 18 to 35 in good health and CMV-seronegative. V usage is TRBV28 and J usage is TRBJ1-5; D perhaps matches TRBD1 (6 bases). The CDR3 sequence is CASSLRGVRPQHF. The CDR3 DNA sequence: TGTGCCAGCAGCCTCAGGGGTGTTAGGCCCCAGCATTTT.